These 4 T cell receptor beta chains share one sample of origin, sequenced in a study of early stage breast cancer tumors (TCRdb year 2017). Library preparation employed the immunoSEQ multiplex PCR assay. The immuneACCESS repertoire file appears here via TCRdb, limited to in-frame rearrangements. These files lack a portion of the clones; in checked studies, under half of the deficit traces to unresolved V genes, and the cause of the others is not known. The sample yields just over 50,000 clones; just under 80% were counted once. Together, the top ten hold around 3.4% of the sample. Material for sequencing was blood. The receptors shown here come from a person aged 40 to 49 with breast cancer.

This chain links TRBV11-2 with TRBJ1-5, with TRBD1 as a possible D gene (5 bases). V shed 3 bases and J shed 7 bases, with 10 bases lying between them. This CDR3 contains 13 residues. Germline CDR1 SGHAT, CDR2 FQNNGV. CDR3 sequence: CASSFGAGQPQHF. DNA for the CDR3: TGTGCCAGCAGCTTTGGGGCCGGGCAGCCCCAGCATTTT.

The CDR3 reads CASSPLGQTYGYTF. Here the CDR3 DNA reads TGTGCCAGCTCACCACTCGGGCAGACCTATGGCTACACCTTC. The chain carries TRBV18 and TRBJ1-2; no firm D call. The CDR3 contains 14 residues. CDR1 and CDR2 (germline): KGHSH, LQKENI. The V gene lost 1 base and the J gene lost 4 bases, with 10 bases spanning the gap. Full variable domain (outside the CDR3, taken from reference TRBV18 and TRBJ1-2): NAGVMQNPRHLVRRRGQEARLRCSPMKGHSHVYWYRQLPEEGLKFMVYLQKENIIDESGMPKERFSAEFPKEGPSILRIQQVVRGDSAAYFCASSPLGQTYGYTFGSGTRLTVV.

This clone was detected a few times. This sequence joins TRBV7-9 and TRBJ2-1; TRBD1 matches 8 bases. This CDR3 spans 15 amino acids. The V segment lost 1 base and the J segment 3 bases; nucleotides outside the gene matches: 2. Germline V gene data show CDR1 as SEHNR and CDR2 as FQNEAQ (reference sequence). CDR3 DNA: TGTGCCAGCAGCTTAGGGACAGGGAGCTACAATGAGCAGTTCTTC. This encodes CASSLGTGSYNEQFF.

This sequence joins TRBV4-2 and TRBJ2-5, with D hard to call. Germline CDR1 LGHNA, CDR2 YNFKEQ. The CDR3 runs 13 residues. V dropped 0 bases and J dropped 4 bases, with 6 bases sitting between them. CDR3 coding DNA: TGTGCCAGCAGCCAAGATCTGCGAGAGACCCAGTACTTC. This encodes CASSQDLRETQYF.